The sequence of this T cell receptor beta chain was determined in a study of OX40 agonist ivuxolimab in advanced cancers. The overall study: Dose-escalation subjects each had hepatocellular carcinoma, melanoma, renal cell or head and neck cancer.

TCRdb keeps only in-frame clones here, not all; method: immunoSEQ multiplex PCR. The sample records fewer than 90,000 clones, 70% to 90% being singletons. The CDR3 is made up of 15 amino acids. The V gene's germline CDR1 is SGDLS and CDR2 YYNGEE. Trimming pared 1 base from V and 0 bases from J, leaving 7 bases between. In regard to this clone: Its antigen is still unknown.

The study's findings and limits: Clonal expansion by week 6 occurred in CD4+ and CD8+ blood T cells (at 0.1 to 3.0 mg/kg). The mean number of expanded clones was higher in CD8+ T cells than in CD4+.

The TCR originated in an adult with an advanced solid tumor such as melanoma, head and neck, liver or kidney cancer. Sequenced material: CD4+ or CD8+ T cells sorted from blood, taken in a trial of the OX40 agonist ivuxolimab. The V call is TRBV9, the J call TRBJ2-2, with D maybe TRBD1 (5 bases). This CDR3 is CASSVQGSNTGELFF. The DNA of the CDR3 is TGTGCCAGCAGCGTACAGGGATCGAACACCGGGGAGCTGTTTTTT.